These T cell receptor beta chains were read from a single sample in a study of blood T cell repertoires in COVID-19. Sequencing was performed with immunoSEQ multiplex PCR; in TCRdb, only in-frame clones are kept and a portion is missing. The top ten clones hold about 7% of a sample with some 350,000 clones, 85% to 90% of them seen once. Material: peripheral blood. All receptors derive from a man aged 18 to 29 with active or convalescent COVID-19. CDR3s include the opening cysteine and the closing phenylalanine or tryptophan. D genes are given only for firm matches. Expanded clones get a size class; other rows say once, few or many, or leave the size out.

V gene	D gene	CDR3 length	clone size	J gene	CDR3 protein	CDR3 DNA
TRBV2	TRBD1	15	-	TRBJ2-3	CASSLGQGQADTQYF	TGTGCCAGCAGTCTGGGACAGGGTCAGGCAGATACGCAGTATTTT
TRBV5-6	-	12	-	TRBJ2-7	CASSLYTGEQYF	TGTGCCAGCAGCTTGTATACGGGCGAGCAGTACTTC
TRBV5-6	TRBD1	15	-	TRBJ2-1	CASSLFGQGWYEQFF	TGTGCCAGCAGCTTGTTCGGACAGGGATGGTATGAGCAGTTCTTC
TRBV6-5	-	15	-	TRBJ2-7	CASSYFTGGPFEQYF	TGTGCCAGCAGTTACTTTACCGGGGGTCCCTTCGAGCAGTACTTC
TRBV3-1/TRBV3-2	TRBD1	16	-	TRBJ1-6	CASSQLTGRGNSPLHF	TGTGCCAGCAGCCAACTGACGGGCAGGGGGAATTCACCCCTCCACTTT
TRBV24-1	TRBD1	14	-	TRBJ2-3	CATSRQGGTDTQYF	TGTGCCACCAGTAGACAGGGCGGTACAGATACGCAGTATTTT
TRBV11-2	TRBD1	13	-	TRBJ1-1	CASSSRGITEAFF	TGTGCCAGCAGCTCCAGGGGGATCACTGAAGCTTTCTTT
TRBV7-6	TRBD1	14	-	TRBJ2-2	CASSLRQGAGELFF	TGTGCCAGCAGCTTACGACAGGGGGCAGGGGAGCTGTTTTTT
TRBV19	TRBD2	15	-	TRBJ2-1	CASRTSSGGYNEQFF	TGTGCCAGTAGAACCTCGAGCGGGGGCTACAATGAGCAGTTCTTC
TRBV6-2/TRBV6-3	-	15	once	TRBJ2-3	CASSHEASIADTQYF	TGTGCCAGCAGCCACGAGGCCAGTATCGCAGATACGCAGTATTTT
TRBV2	TRBD2	14	-	TRBJ2-3	CASILAVGTDTQYF	TGTGCCAGCATTCTAGCGGTGGGGACAGATACGCAGTATTTT
TRBV28	-	13	-	TRBJ1-1	CASMRELNTEAFF	TGTGCCAGCATGCGGGAGCTTAACACTGAAGCTTTCTTT
TRBV9	TRBD1	15	-	TRBJ1-2	CASSPRDRFNYGYTF	TGTGCCAGCAGCCCCCGGGACAGATTTAACTATGGCTACACCTTC
TRBV12-3/TRBV12-4	-	13	-	TRBJ1-1	CASTTRQAGEAFF	TGTGCCAGCACCACAAGACAGGCGGGTGAAGCTTTCTTT
TRBV7-8	-	14	-	TRBJ2-7	CASSLAGSGYEQYF	TGTGCCAGCAGCCTAGCAGGTTCGGGCTACGAGCAGTACTTC
TRBV7-9	TRBD2	17	-	TRBJ2-3	CASSLGPLAGSTDTQYF	TGTGCCAGCAGCTTAGGCCCCCTAGCGGGGAGCACAGATACGCAGTATTTT
TRBV7-2	-	15	-	TRBJ2-1	CASSTDGFNKNEQFF	TGTGCCAGCAGCACAGATGGGTTTAATAAAAATGAGCAGTTCTTC
TRBV3-1/TRBV3-2	TRBD2	16	-	TRBJ2-1	CASSPLVAGAYNEQFF	TGTGCCAGCAGCCCTCTTGTAGCGGGGGCCTACAATGAGCAGTTCTTC
TRBV4-1	TRBD1	16	-	TRBJ2-3	CASSQPDRGHTDTQYF	TGCGCCAGCAGCCAACCGGACAGGGGGCACACAGATACGCAGTATTTT
TRBV28	TRBD1	13	-	TRBJ1-1	CASRGQGTTEAFF	TGTGCCAGCAGAGGACAGGGTACCACTGAAGCTTTCTTT
TRBV5-6	TRBD1	16	once	TRBJ1-4	CASSSRDRGLDEKLFF	TGTGCCAGCAGCTCGAGGGACAGGGGATTGGATGAAAAACTGTTTTTT
TRBV11-1	-	15	-	TRBJ2-7	CASSLRRGWSYEQYF	TGTGCCAGCAGCTTACGTAGGGGTTGGTCCTACGAGCAGTACTTC
TRBV6-6	-	15	-	TRBJ1-5	CASISLVEGDQPQHF	TGTGCCAGCATTTCACTAGTCGAGGGGGATCAGCCCCAGCATTTT
TRBV28	TRBD1	17	few	TRBJ1-4	CASRPGQPTPTNEKLFF	TGTGCCAGCAGGCCGGGACAGCCGACCCCAACTAATGAAAAACTGTTTTTT
TRBV18	TRBD2	16	once	TRBJ2-1	CASSPEELAGLGEQFF	TGTGCCAGCTCACCGGAAGAACTAGCGGGGCTGGGTGAGCAGTTCTTC
TRBV19	-	13	-	TRBJ1-2	CASSNRQSYGYTF	TGTGCCAGTAGTAACCGACAGAGCTATGGCTACACCTTC
TRBV5-1	TRBD2	14	-	TRBJ2-7	CASSLDGGDDEQYF	TGCGCCAGCAGCTTGGACGGGGGGGACGACGAGCAGTACTTC
TRBV7-2	TRBD1	15	-	TRBJ1-5	CASSSSGQINQPQHF	TGTGCCAGCAGCAGCTCGGGACAGATAAATCAGCCCCAGCATTTT
TRBV7-6	TRBD2	20	-	TRBJ2-1	CASSAPTSGGGLSSYNEQFF	TGTGCCAGCAGCGCCCCCACTAGCGGGGGGGGTCTTAGCTCCTACAATGAGCAGTTCTTC
TRBV28	-	14	-	TRBJ2-7	CASSSDRGGYEQYF	TGTGCCAGCAGTTCCGACAGGGGAGGGTACGAGCAGTACTTC
TRBV9	TRBD1	14	-	TRBJ2-7	CASSARDRAYEQYF	TGTGCCAGCAGCGCCCGGGACAGGGCCTACGAGCAGTACTTC
TRBV6-1	-	14	-	TRBJ2-7	CASSKATVYYEQYF	TGTGCCAGCAGTAAAGCGACAGTTTATTACGAGCAGTACTTC
TRBV29-1	-	12	-	TRBJ1-1	CSVLTLDTEAFF	TGCAGCGTGCTAACGTTGGACACTGAAGCTTTCTTT
TRBV7-2	-	12	-	TRBJ2-7	CASSYRQDEQYF	TGTGCCAGCAGCTACCGACAGGACGAGCAGTACTTC
TRBV4-3	-	15	once	TRBJ2-2	CASSPNGGNTGELFF	TGCGCCAGCAGCCCAAACGGGGGAAACACCGGGGAGCTGTTTTTT
TRBV5-5	-	15	-	TRBJ2-2	CASSLASLAVGELFF	TGTGCCAGCAGCTTGGCCTCGCTAGCAGTCGGGGAGCTGTTTTTT
TRBV6-1	-	14	-	TRBJ2-2	CASSEGTRGGELFF	TGTGCCAGCAGTGAAGGGACTAGGGGGGGGGAGCTGTTTTTT
TRBV4-2	-	14	-	TRBJ1-1	CASSRREGNTEAFF	TGTGCCAGCAGCCGACGCGAGGGCAACACTGAAGCTTTCTTT
TRBV15	TRBD1	14	once	TRBJ1-5	CATSRWDSNQPQHF	TGTGCCACCAGCAGGTGGGACAGTAATCAGCCCCAGCATTTT
TRBV7-8	TRBD1	14	once	TRBJ1-2	CASSLGQGGYGYTF	TGTGCCAGCAGCTTAGGACAGGGCGGATATGGCTACACCTTC
TRBV9	-	13	-	TRBJ2-5	CASNLRGLETQYF	TGTGCCAGCAACCTTCGAGGGTTGGAGACCCAGTACTTC
TRBV24-1	TRBD2	18	-	TRBJ2-1	CATSDPSSRTSPDNEQFF	TGTGCCACCAGTGATCCTTCCTCAAGGACTAGCCCCGACAATGAGCAGTTCTTC
TRBV27	TRBD2	15	-	TRBJ2-1	CASSDGLAGLNEQFF	TGTGCCAGCAGTGACGGACTAGCGGGGCTCAATGAGCAGTTCTTC
TRBV7-9	-	13	-	TRBJ2-3	CASSTLMGVSQYF	TGTGCCAGCAGCACCCTAATGGGAGTGTCGCAGTATTTT
TRBV7-3	TRBD1	16	-	TRBJ1-6	CASSSGQGARNSPLHF	TGTGCCAGCAGCTCAGGACAGGGGGCAAGGAATTCACCCCTCCACTTT
TRBV5-5	TRBD1	17	-	TRBJ1-6	CASSSDRGSSYNSPLHF	TGTGCCAGCAGTTCGGACAGGGGCAGCTCCTATAATTCACCCCTCCACTTT
TRBV11-2	-	15	-	TRBJ2-7	CASSLSPGNSYEQYF	TGTGCCAGCAGCTTAAGTCCGGGGAACTCCTACGAGCAGTACTTC
TRBV5-6	-	15	-	TRBJ2-5	CASSLVDTGFETQYF	TGTGCCAGCAGCTTGGTGGACACCGGTTTTGAGACCCAGTACTTC